The 26 T cell receptor beta chains listed next were all sequenced from one sample in a study of graft-versus-host responses after intestinal transplantation. Antigens of these TCRs are unknown. Profiled with immunoSEQ multiplex PCR; TCRdb holds only in-frame clones, not every one. The sample contains tens of thousands of clones, approximately 95% of which appear only once. The source was unstimulated CD8+ T cells sorted from spleen or lymph node cells, collected before transplant. Receptors were obtained from a human donor who was the organ donor for an intestinal transplant.

Notes on this clone: Other DNA sequences in the same sample also yield this CDR3. The chain uses TRBV27 and TRBJ2-7; no reliable D call. Trimming shortened V by 2 bases and J by 5 bases, and 4 bases separated the two germline ends. Looked up from germline, CDR1 is MNHEY and CDR2 is SMNVEV (reference sequence). This CDR3 has 11 amino acids. CDR3 sequence reads: CASSLGHEQYF. In DNA form, the CDR3 reads TGTGCCAGCAGTTTAGGTCACGAGCAGTACTTC.

J is TRBJ2-3 and V is TRBV4-1, with TRBD1 matching 9 bases. There are 16 residues in the CDR3. V lost 1 base and J lost 5; bases outside the gene matches: 7. CDR1 is MGHRA and CDR2 is YSYEKL in the germline V gene. Here the CDR3 reads CASSQVFDRGEDTQYF. CDR3 DNA: TGCGCCAGCAGCCAAGTGTTTGACAGGGGGGAAGATACGCAGTATTTT.

The chain carries TRBV27 and TRBJ1-2, with TRBD1 matching over 9 bases. Germline V lookup: CDR1 MNHEY, CDR2 SMNVEV (reference sequence). Losses at the gene ends were 6 bases for V and 4 bases for J; bases not matched to a gene: 0. The CDR3 loop spans 12 amino acids. For the CDR3, the DNA is TGTGCCAGCAGGGGACAGGGCTATGGCTACACCTTC. The encoded protein is CASRGQGYGYTF.

Only one count was recorded for this clone. The J gene is TRBJ1-1, the V gene TRBV7-6; TRBD1 might be the D (5 bases). Germline V gives CDR1 SGHVS, CDR2 FNYEAQ. There are 15 residues in the CDR3. Trimming took 1 base from V and 2 from J, leaving 11 bases between them. CDR3 region: CASSLGGTVNTEAFF. CDR3 bases: TGTGCCAGCAGCTTAGGGGGGACGGTAAACACTGAAGCTTTCTTT. The whole variable domain, remainder taken from reference TRBV7-6 and TRBJ1-1, is GAGVSQSPRYKVTKRGQDVALRCDPISGHVSLYWYRQALGQGPEFLTYFNYEAQQDKSGLPNDRFSAERPEGSISTLTIQRTEQRDSAMYRCASSLGGTVNTEAFFGQGTRLTVV.

With respect to this clone: This CDR3 is also generated by other DNA sequences in the sample. This chain uses TRBV7-3 with TRBJ2-2, with TRBD2 matching over 13 bases. The J segment lost 6 bases and the V segment lost 5 bases, leaving 6 bases of the junction unmatched. CDR3 length: 16 amino acids. The germline CDR1 and CDR2 sequences are SGHTA and FQGTGA. The CDR3 is CASSKLAGGPPGELFF. The DNA for the CDR3 is TGTGCCAGCAGCAAACTAGCGGGGGGGCCCCCCGGGGAGCTGTTTTTT.

V and J are TRBV5-6 and TRBJ2-7; the D is unclear. The germline V gene encodes CDR1 SGHDT and CDR2 YYEEEE. The CDR3 covers 12 residues. Trimming took off 2 bases at V and 5 bases at J, with 8 bases between the two ends. DNA of the CDR3: TGTGCCAGCAGCTTAGTTTCGGACGAGCAGTACTTC. Amino acids: CASSLVSDEQYF.

The rearrangement uses TRBV5-1 and TRBJ2-7; no clear D gene. Looked up from germline, CDR1 is SGHRS and CDR2 is YFSETQ. The CDR3 has 14 amino acids. V was trimmed by 6 bases and J by 6 bases, leaving 19 bases between them. The CDR3 loop is CASNSDVRESEQYF. CDR3 DNA sequence: TGCGCCAGCAACTCGGACGTCCGAGAATCCGAGCAGTACTTC.

The chain carries TRBV27 and TRBJ2-1; TRBD2 matches at 11 bases. Germline CDR1 and CDR2: MNHEY and SMNVEV (reference sequence). The V and J ends lost 6 bases and 3 bases, in that order; junction bases with no gene match: 10. The CDR3 is 17 amino acids. CDR3 in amino acids: CASRLAGGPLVYNEQFF. Here the CDR3 DNA reads TGTGCCAGCAGGCTAGCGGGGGGCCCTTTGGTCTACAATGAGCAGTTCTTC.

V and J are TRBV7-2 and TRBJ2-7, with D perhaps matching TRBD2 (6 bases). Germline-derived CDR1 and CDR2 are SGHTA and FQGNSA. CDR3 size: 15 residues. V was pared by 1 base and J by 3 bases, with 13 bases between. The CDR3 region is CASSLGGGPYYEQYF. In nucleotides, the CDR3 is TGTGCCAGCAGCTTAGGGGGAGGCCCCTACTACGAGCAGTACTTC.

The rearrangement joins TRBV19 to TRBJ2-7, with TRBD1 matching 11 bases. The V and J ends lost 3 bases and 6 bases, in that order; junction bases with no gene match: 7. Germline lookup yields CDR1 LNHDA and CDR2 SQIVND (reference sequence). The CDR3 is 15 residues long. The CDR3 sequence: CASSIGPGTGGEQYF. CDR3 in DNA: TGTGCCAGTAGTATTGGCCCTGGGACAGGGGGCGAGCAGTACTTC.

The chain recombines TRBV7-8 with TRBJ2-1, with 11 bases aligning to TRBD2. The CDR3 sequence is 17 residues long. The germline V gene has CDR1 SGHVS and CDR2 FQNEAQ. With V trimmed by 1 base and J by 8 bases, 10 bases remained unmatched. The CDR3 spells CASSLGLAGGPWDEQFF. CDR3 DNA sequence: TGTGCCAGCAGCTTAGGGCTAGCGGGGGGTCCCTGGGATGAGCAGTTCTTC.

The chain carries TRBV5-1 and TRBJ1-4; 8 bases line up with TRBD1. In germline, CDR1 is SGHRS, CDR2 YFSETQ. Trimming cost V 7 bases and J 6 bases; bases outside gene matches: 11. CDR3 length: 15 amino acids. The CDR3 reads CASSEAGTGDEKLFF. CDR3 DNA sequence: TGCGCCAGCTCCGAGGCAGGGACAGGTGATGAAAAACTGTTTTTT. The full variable domain, its missing parts supplied by reference TRBV5-1 and TRBJ1-4, is KAGVTQTPRYLIKTRGQQVTLSCSPISGHRSVSWYQQTPGQGLQFLFEYFSETQRNKGNFPGRFSGRQFSNSRSEMNVSTLELGDSALYLCASSEAGTGDEKLFFGSGTQLSVL.

The genes are TRBV5-4 and TRBJ2-7; D uncertain. The CDR3 consists of 14 residues. V dropped 3 bases and J dropped 1 base, with 11 bases sitting between them. Germline-derived CDR1 and CDR2 are SGHNT and YYREEE (reference sequence). CDR3 nucleotide sequence: TGTGCCAGCAGCTACTCACTGGCTTCCTACGAGCAGTACTTC. It translates to CASSYSLASYEQYF.

The chain combines TRBV5-8 with TRBJ1-2; D remains unclear. Germline V gene data show CDR1 as SGHTS and CDR2 as YDEGEE. V lost 2 bases to trimming and J lost 0 bases, with 8 bases between them. The CDR3 runs 14 residues. In DNA, the CDR3 is TGTGCCAGCAGCTTCGACACCCCTAACTATGGCTACACCTTC. Its protein product is CASSFDTPNYGYTF. The complete variable domain, with remaining parts taken from reference TRBV5-8 and TRBJ1-2, reads EAGVTQSPTHLIKTRGQQATLRCSPISGHTSVYWYQQALGLGLQFLLWYDEGEERNRGNFPPRFSGRQFPNYSSELNVNALELEDSALYLCASSFDTPNYGYTFGSGTRLTVV.

In its sample, this clone was seen a few times. The chain joins TRBV7-6 to TRBJ1-3, with D perhaps matching TRBD1 (5 bases). This CDR3 is 18 amino acids long. V dropped 2 bases and J dropped 1 base, with 18 bases sitting between them. CDR1 is SGHVS and CDR2 is FNYEAQ in the germline V gene. CDR3 amino acids: CASSLSEGRDLSGNTIYF. In DNA, the CDR3 is TGTGCCAGCAGCTTATCGGAGGGCAGGGACCTTTCTGGAAACACCATATATTTT. The whole variable domain, filled in from reference TRBV7-6 and TRBJ1-3, reads GAGVSQSPRYKVTKRGQDVALRCDPISGHVSLYWYRQALGQGPEFLTYFNYEAQQDKSGLPNDRFSAERPEGSISTLTIQRTEQRDSAMYRCASSLSEGRDLSGNTIYFGEGSWLTVV.

This sequence joins TRBV28 and TRBJ2-5; 8 bases align to TRBD2. CDR1 is MDHEN and CDR2 is SYDVKM in the germline V gene. The CDR3 consists of 16 residues. The V segment lost 3 bases and the J segment 4 bases; nucleotides outside the gene matches: 10. CDR3: CASSLVRLRGGETQYF. For the CDR3, the DNA is TGTGCCAGCAGTTTGGTCCGCCTCCGGGGGGGAGAGACCCAGTACTTC.

This chain joins TRBV20-1 and TRBJ1-2; D unclear. The V end was cut by 0 bases, the J end by 14 bases, with 10 bases between. From germline, CDR1 is DFQATT and CDR2 SNEGSKA (reference sequence). The CDR3 totals 10 residues. Here the CDR3 reads CSARDLPETF. CDR3 nucleotides: TGCAGTGCTAGAGATCTCCCGGAAACCTTC.

V usage is TRBV11-3 and J usage is TRBJ2-1; D unclear. CDR1 SGHNT and CDR2 YENEEA come from the germline V gene. The CDR3 spans 12 residues. Trimming left V 0 bases short and J 5 bases short, with 2 bases between. DNA for the CDR3: TGTGCCAGCAGCTTAGAGAACAATGAGCAGTTCTTC. Amino acid sequence: CASSLENNEQFF. Full variable domain (outside the CDR3, taken from reference TRBV11-3 and TRBJ2-1): EAGVVQSPRYKIIEKKQPVAFWCNPISGHNTLYWYLQNLGQGPELLIRYENEEAVDDSQLPKDRFSAERLKGVDSTLKIQPAELGDSAVYLCASSLENNEQFFGPGTRLTVL.

Written as DNA, the CDR3 is TGTGCCAGCAGCCAAGCATGGGTATGGAACATTCAGTACTTC. Protein: CASSQAWVWNIQYF. V gene TRBV4-2 combines with J gene TRBJ2-4; D is ambiguous. CDR3 length: 14 residues. Germline CDR1 reads LGHNA; CDR2 reads YNFKEQ. Trimming cost V 1 base and J 7 bases, with 11 bases left between them.

The chain links TRBV21-1 to TRBJ1-5; the table's D call, TRBD1, has no DNA check behind it. TRBV21-1 is reported as a pseudogene. CDR3 size: 12 residues. For the CDR3, the DNA is TGTGCCAGCAGCCCACAGGATCAGCCCCAGCATTTT. This gives the protein CASSPQDQPQHF.

The chain combines TRBV2 with TRBJ2-7; TRBD2 matches at 9 bases. CDR1 SNHLY and CDR2 FYNNEI come from the germline V gene. The CDR3 runs 16 residues. V lost 3 bases and J lost 5; bases outside the gene matches: 11. The CDR3 here is CASSDHRLAGTDEQYF. The CDR3 region has the DNA TGTGCCAGCAGTGACCATAGGCTAGCGGGGACCGACGAGCAGTACTTC. Variable domain in full (rest from reference TRBV2 and TRBJ2-7): EPEVTQTPSHQVTQMGQEVILRCVPISNHLYFYWYRQILGQKVEFLVSFYNNEISEKSEIFDDQFSVERPDGSNFTLKIRSTKLEDSAMYFCASSDHRLAGTDEQYFGPGTRLTVT.

The chain uses TRBV4-1 and TRBJ1-3; D is uncertain. V lost 0 bases, J lost 0 bases, and 9 bases lay in between. The length of the CDR3 is 16 residues. Germline CDR1 reads MGHRA; CDR2 reads YSYEKL. In DNA, the CDR3 is TGCGCCAGCAGCCAAGATCTTCTTCTCTCTGGAAACACCATATATTTT. It translates to CASSQDLLLSGNTIYF.

The rearrangement links TRBV29-1 to TRBJ2-7; the D gene could be TRBD1 or TRBD2 (6 bases each). V lost 6 bases, J lost 6 bases, and 12 bases lay in between. This CDR3 region has 11 residues. Germline loops: CDR1 SQVTM, CDR2 ANQGSEA. The CDR3 protein is CSVRDKGEQYF. The DNA of the CDR3 is TGCAGCGTGCGGGACAAAGGCGAGCAGTACTTC.

The chain combines TRBV6-5 with TRBJ2-1, with a possible D match to TRBD1 (6 bases). With 6 bases removed from V and 9 bases from J, the gap between germline ends came to 21 bases. Germline values: CDR1 MNHEY, CDR2 SVGAGI. The CDR3 extends over 15 amino acids. Written as DNA, the CDR3 is TGTGCCAGCAGCTTGCCGGGACACCCTCGGGGTGAGCAGTTCTTC. It codes for CASSLPGHPRGEQFF.

This CDR3 reads CASSERAAGGVAQYF. The CDR3 DNA follows: TGTGCCAGCAGTGAAAGAGCGGCCGGAGGGGTGGCCCAGTACTTC. The chain links TRBV2 to TRBJ2-5; TRBD2 might be the D (6 bases). Germline assignment: CDR1 SNHLY and CDR2 FYNNEI. CDR3 length equals 15 residues. Trimming cost V 2 bases and J 9 bases, with 19 bases left between them.

The J gene is TRBJ2-7, the V gene TRBV13; D is possibly TRBD1 (6 bases). V lost 7 bases and J lost 2, with 15 bases in between. The germline V gene encodes CDR1 PRHDT and CDR2 FYEKMQ (reference sequence). This CDR3 is built from 14 residues. CDR3 nucleotide sequence: TGTGCCAGCACCGTATGGGACAACGCCTACGAGCAGTACTTC. This encodes CASTVWDNAYEQYF.